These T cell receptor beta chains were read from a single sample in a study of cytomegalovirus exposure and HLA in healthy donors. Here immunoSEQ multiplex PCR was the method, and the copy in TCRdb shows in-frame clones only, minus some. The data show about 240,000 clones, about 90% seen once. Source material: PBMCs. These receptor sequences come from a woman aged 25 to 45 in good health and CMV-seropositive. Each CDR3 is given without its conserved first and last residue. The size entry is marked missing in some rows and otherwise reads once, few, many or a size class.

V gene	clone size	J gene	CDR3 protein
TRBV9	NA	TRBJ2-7	ASSVRTEDAGDSTYEQY
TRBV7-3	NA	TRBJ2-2	ASSTSLGTGELF
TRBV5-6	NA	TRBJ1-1	ASSPRREAF
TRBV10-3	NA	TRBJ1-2	AISERQGGGYGYT
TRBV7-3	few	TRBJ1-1	ASSSGWGHTEAF
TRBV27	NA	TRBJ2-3	ASSLRLSLNTDTQY
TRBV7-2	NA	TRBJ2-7	ASSNPSGVEQY
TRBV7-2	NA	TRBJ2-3	ASSSSGRAGDTQY
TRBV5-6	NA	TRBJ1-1	ASSLDDRGISNTEAF
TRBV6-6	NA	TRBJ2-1	ASNSGTSNLNEQF
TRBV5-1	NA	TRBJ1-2	ASAEPGIHGYT
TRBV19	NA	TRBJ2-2	ASTILASSNTGELF
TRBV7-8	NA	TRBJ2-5	ASSGGTGHQETQY
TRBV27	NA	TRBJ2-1	ASRNSPRGSSYNEQF
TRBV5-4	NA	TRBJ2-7	ASSLSLGASGRIGEQY
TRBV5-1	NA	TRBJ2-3	ASSLRGGDTQY
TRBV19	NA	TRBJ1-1	ASSPWTGVNTEAF
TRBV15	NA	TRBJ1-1	ATSRDRLNTEAF
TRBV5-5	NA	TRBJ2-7	ASSFASGREQY
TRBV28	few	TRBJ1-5	ASSVAGGYQPQH